This T cell receptor beta chain was found in a study of monozygotic twins with inflammatory bowel disease. Whole-study findings and limits: Especially with disease activity, IBD patients had fewer clonotypes in common with others than healthy twins did. Perhaps reflecting limited power, concordant and discordant twins did not differ in repertoire similarity.

Concerning this clonotype itself: What it binds is unknown.

cDNA for each sample came from eight separate reactions. Template switching added UMIs carrying a 6-nucleotide sample barcode. TCRdb re-analyzed the 5' RACE reads; it lists each CDR3 protein once, without DNA. Recorded for this sample: approximately 150,000 distinct CDR3 sequences. Germline V gene data show CDR1 as SNHLY and CDR2 as FYNNEI. The CDR3 is made up of 13 amino acids. The sequenced sample was blood. This chain joins TRBV2 and TRBJ2-7. This sequence was found in a human donor with ulcerative colitis or Crohn's disease, or a healthy co-twin of an affected twin (not recorded which). CDR3 residues: CASGSDRSYEQYF.